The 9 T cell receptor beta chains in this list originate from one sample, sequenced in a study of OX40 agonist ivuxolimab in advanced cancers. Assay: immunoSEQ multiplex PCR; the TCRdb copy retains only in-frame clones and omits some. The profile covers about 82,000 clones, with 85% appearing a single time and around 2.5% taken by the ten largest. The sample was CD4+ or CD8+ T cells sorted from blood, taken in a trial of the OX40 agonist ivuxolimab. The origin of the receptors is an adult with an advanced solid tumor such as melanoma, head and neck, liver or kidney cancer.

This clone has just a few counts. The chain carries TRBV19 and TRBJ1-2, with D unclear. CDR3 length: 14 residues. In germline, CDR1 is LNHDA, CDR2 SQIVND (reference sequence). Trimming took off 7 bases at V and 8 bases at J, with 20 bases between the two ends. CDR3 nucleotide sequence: TGTGCCAGTACAGTCGGCCCTACCTCCCTAGGCTACACCTTC. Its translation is CASTVGPTSLGYTF. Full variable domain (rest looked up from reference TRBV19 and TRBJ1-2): DGGITQSPKYLFRKEGQNVTLSCEQNLNHDAMYWYRQDPGQGLRLIYYSQIVNDFQKGDIAEGYSVSREKKESFPLTVTSAQKNPTAFYLCASTVGPTSLGYTFGSGTRLTVV.

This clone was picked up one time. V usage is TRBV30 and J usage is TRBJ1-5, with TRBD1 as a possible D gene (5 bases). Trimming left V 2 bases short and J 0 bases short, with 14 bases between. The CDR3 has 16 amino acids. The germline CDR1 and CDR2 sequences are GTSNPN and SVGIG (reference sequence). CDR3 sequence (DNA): TGTGCCTGGAGTCCCCACGAGGGGACTAGCAATCAGCCCCAGCATTTT. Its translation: CAWSPHEGTSNQPQHF. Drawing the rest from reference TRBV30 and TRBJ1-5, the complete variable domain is SQTIHQWPATLVQPVGSPLSLECTVEGTSNPNLYWYRQAAGRGLQLLFYSVGIGQISSEVPQNLSASRPQDRQFILSSKKLLLSDSGFYLCAWSPHEGTSNQPQHFGDGTRLSIL.

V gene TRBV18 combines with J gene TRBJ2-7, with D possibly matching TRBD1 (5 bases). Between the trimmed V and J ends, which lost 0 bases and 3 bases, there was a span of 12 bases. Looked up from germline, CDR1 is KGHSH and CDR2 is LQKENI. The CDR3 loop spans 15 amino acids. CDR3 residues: CASSPPARQSYEQYF. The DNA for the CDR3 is TGTGCCAGCTCACCACCGGCTCGACAGAGCTACGAGCAGTACTTC.

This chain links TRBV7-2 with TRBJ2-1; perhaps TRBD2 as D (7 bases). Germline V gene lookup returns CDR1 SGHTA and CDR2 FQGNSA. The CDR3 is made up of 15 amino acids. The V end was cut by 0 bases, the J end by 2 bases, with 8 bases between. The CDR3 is CASSLAGGPYNEQFF. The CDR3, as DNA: TGTGCCAGCAGCTTAGCGGGGGGGCCCTACAATGAGCAGTTCTTC.

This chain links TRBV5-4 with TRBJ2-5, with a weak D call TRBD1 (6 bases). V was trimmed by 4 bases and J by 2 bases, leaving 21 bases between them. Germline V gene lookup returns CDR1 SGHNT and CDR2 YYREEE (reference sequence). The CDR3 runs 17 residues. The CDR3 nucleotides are TGTGCCAGCAGCCGGACAGCCCTTCCGGTCCGGCAAGAGACCCAGTACTTC. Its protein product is CASSRTALPVRQETQYF.

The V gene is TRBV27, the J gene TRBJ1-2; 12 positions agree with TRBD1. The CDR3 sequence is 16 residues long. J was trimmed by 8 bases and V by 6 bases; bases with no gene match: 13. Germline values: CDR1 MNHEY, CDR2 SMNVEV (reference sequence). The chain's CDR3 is CASSTRLRDRGRGYTF. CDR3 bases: TGTGCCAGCAGCACTAGACTCCGGGACAGGGGGCGAGGCTACACCTTC.

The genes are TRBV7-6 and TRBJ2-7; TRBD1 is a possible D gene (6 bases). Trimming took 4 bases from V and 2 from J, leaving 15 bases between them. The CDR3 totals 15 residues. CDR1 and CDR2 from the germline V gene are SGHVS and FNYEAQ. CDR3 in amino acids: CASSSHWGPTYEQYF. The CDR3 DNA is TGTGCCAGCAGCTCCCACTGGGGGCCGACCTACGAGCAGTACTTC.

The DNA for the CDR3 is TGTGCCAGCAGCTCGACGGCCAGGGGCTCGGCACCCCTCCACTTT. Encoded protein: CASSSTARGSAPLHF. V and J are TRBV7-2 and TRBJ1-6, with a possible D match to TRBD1 (6 bases). V dropped 4 bases and J dropped 11 bases, with 18 bases sitting between them. The CDR3 totals 15 residues. Germline V gene lookup returns CDR1 SGHTA and CDR2 FQGNSA.

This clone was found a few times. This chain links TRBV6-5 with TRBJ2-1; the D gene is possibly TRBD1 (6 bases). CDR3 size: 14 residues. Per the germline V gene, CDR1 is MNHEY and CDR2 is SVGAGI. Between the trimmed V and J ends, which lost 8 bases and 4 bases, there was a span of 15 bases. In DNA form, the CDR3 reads TGTGCCAGCGCAGGGGCCGCCCGATACAATGAGCAGTTCTTC. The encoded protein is CASAGAARYNEQFF.